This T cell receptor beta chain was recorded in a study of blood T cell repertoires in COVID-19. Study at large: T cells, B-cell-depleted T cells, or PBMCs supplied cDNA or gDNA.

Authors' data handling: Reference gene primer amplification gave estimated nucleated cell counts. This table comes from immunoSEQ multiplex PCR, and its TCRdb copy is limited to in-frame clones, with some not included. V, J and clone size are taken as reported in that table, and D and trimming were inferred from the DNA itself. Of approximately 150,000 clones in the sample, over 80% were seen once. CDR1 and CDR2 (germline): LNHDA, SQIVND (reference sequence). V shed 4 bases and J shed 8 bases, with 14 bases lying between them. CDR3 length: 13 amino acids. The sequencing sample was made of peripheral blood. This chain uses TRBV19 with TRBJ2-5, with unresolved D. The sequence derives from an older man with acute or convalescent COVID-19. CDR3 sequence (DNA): TGTGCCAGTAGTACAACCGACTCGGCAACCCAGTACTTC. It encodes CASSTTDSATQYF.